This T cell receptor (beta chain) is from a study of T cells after yellow fever vaccination. The study, taken as a whole, reports: Abundant contaminating clonotypes from the bulk population could appear in FACS-sorted repertoires.

As for this clonotype: Its antigen remains unidentified.

The authors made TCR cDNA by 5'RACE template switching, adding a universal primer site and UMIs. TCRdb re-called the 5' RACE reads with MiXCR, one entry per CDR3 protein. This sample yields about 130,000 distinct CDR3 sequences, of which 7.5% to 10% are seen a single time; around 40% belongs to the top ten. CDR1 MNHEY and CDR2 SVGEGT come from the germline V gene. The J segment lost 2 bases and the V segment lost 0 bases, leaving 2 bases of the junction unmatched. The CDR3 runs 15 residues. This specimen was CD8+ T cells sorted from PBMCs, taken on the day of the yellow fever booster vaccination. This clonotype was sampled from a man between 18 and 29 years old who received the YFV17D yellow fever vaccine. The rearrangement links TRBV6-2 or TRBV6-3 to TRBJ2-7; TRBD1 matches at 9 bases. In DNA, the CDR3 is TGTGCCAGCAGTTACTCGACAGGGGGAACCTACGAGCAGTACTTC. Protein: CASSYSTGGTYEQYF.